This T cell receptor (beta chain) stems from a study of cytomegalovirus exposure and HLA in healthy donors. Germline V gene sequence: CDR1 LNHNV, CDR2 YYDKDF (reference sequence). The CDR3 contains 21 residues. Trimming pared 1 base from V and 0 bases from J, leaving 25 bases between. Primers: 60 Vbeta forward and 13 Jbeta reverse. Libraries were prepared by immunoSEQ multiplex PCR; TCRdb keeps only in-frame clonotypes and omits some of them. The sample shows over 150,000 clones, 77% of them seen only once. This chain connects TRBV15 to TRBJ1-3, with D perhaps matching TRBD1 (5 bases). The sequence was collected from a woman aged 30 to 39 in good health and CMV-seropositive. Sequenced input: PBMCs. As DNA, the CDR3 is TGTGCCACCAGCAGAGCTTTTTTTCCGGCTGGCCAGGGATACTCTGGAAACACCATATATTTT. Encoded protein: CATSRAFFPAGQGYSGNTIYF. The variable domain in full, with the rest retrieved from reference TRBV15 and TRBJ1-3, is DAMVIQNPRYQVTQFGKPVTLSCSQTLNHNVMYWYQQKSSQAPKLLFHYYDKDFNNEADTPDNFQSRRPNTSFCFLDIRSPGLGDTAMYLCATSRAFFPAGQGYSGNTIYFGEGSWLTVV.